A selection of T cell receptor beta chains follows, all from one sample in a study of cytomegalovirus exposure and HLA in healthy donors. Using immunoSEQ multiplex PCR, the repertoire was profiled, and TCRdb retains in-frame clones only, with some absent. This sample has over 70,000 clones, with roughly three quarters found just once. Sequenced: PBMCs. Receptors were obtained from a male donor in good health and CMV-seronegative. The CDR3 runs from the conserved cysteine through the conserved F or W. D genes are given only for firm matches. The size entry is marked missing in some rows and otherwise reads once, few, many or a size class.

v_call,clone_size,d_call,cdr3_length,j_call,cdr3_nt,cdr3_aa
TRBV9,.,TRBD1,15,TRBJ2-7,TGTGCCAGCAGCGCGGGGACAGGGGGCCCCTACGAGCAGTACTTC,CASSAGTGGPYEQYF
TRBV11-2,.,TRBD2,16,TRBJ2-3,TGTGCCAGCAGCTTCGGTCCTAGCGGGAGAACAGATACGCAGTATTTT,CASSFGPSGRTDTQYF
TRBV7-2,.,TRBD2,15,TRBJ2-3,TGTGCCAGCAGCTTGATAGCGGGAGTTCCAGATACGCAGTATTTT,CASSLIAGVPDTQYF
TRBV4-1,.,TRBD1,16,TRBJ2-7,TGCGCCAGCAGCCAAGTTGTGAGACAGGGGGCTGGCGAGCAGTACTTC,CASSQVVRQGAGEQYF
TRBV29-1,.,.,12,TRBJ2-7,TGCAGCGTTGAGATACAGGGCTACGAGCAGTACTTC,CSVEIQGYEQYF
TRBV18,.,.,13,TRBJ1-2,TGTGCCAGCTCACCTTCCAGGGAAAATGGCTACACCTTC,CASSPSRENGYTF
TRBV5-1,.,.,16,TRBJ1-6,TGCGCCAGCAGCCAAGGACATCTCAACATTAATTCACCCCTCCACTTT,CASSQGHLNINSPLHF
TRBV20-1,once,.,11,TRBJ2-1,TGCAGTGCTAGGACAGGAATGCCCTTAGTCTTC,CSARTGMPLVF
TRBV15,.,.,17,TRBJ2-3,TGTGCCACCAGCAGAGATTTGAAAACAGGGAGTGCAGATACGCAGTATTTT,CATSRDLKTGSADTQYF
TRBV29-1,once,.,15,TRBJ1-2,TGCAGCGTTGAAGTAGAATACAGGTTTGTCGGTGGCTACACCTTC,CSVEVEYRFVGGYTF
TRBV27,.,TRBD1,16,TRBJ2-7,TGTGCCAGCAGTTTATTCAGGGGACAGGGCTCGTACGAGCAGTACTTC,CASSLFRGQGSYEQYF
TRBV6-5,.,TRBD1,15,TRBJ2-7,TGTGCCAGCAGTAACCGGGACAGAGTCTCCTACGAGCAGTACTTC,CASSNRDRVSYEQYF
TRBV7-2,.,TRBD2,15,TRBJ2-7,TGTGCCAGCAGCTGGACTAGCGGGAGCTCCTACGAGCAGTACTTC,CASSWTSGSSYEQYF
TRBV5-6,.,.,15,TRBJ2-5,TGTGCCAGCAGCTTTTCGGGCCGCGCAGGGGAGACCCAGTACTTC,CASSFSGRAGETQYF
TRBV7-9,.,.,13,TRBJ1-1,TGTGCCAGCAGCTCAGCCTATGGGGGGGAAGCTTTCTTT,CASSSAYGGEAFF
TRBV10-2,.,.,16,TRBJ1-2,TGCGCCAGCAGTGAGTCGGGGGGGTGGGGAGAATATGGCTACACCTTC,CASSESGGWGEYGYTF
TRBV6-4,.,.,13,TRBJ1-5,TGTGCCAGCAGTGCCCTGAGCAATCAGCCCCAGCATTTT,CASSALSNQPQHF
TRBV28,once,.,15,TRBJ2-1,TGTGCCAGCAGTTCCCCCCTAGACTACGACAATGAGCAGTTCTTC,CASSSPLDYDNEQFF
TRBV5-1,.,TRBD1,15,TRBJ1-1,TGCTCCAGCAGCTTGGAGCCGGGACAGGGGGCTGAAGCTTTCTTT,CSSSLEPGQGAEAFF
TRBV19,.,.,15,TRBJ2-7,TGTGCCAGTAGTATAGATGGGGGCCGGCCCTACGAGCAGTACTTC,CASSIDGGRPYEQYF
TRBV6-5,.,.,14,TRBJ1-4,TGTGCCTCCTCGGACACCGGCGGTAATGAAAAACTGTTTTTT,CASSDTGGNEKLFF
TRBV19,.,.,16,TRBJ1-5,TGTGCCAGTAGTAGCCCCTGGACACAACTCAATCAGCCCCAGCATTTT,CASSSPWTQLNQPQHF
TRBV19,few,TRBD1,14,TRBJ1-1,TGTGCCAGTAGCTCTACCGGACAGGCCTCCGAAGCTTTCTTT,CASSSTGQASEAFF
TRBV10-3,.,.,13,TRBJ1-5,TGTGCCATCAGTACTGATAGCAATCAGCCCCAGCATTTT,CAISTDSNQPQHF
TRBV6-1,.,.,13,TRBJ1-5,TGTGCCAGCAGTGAAGGCGGGAATCAGCCCCAGCATTTT,CASSEGGNQPQHF
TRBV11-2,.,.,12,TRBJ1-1,TGTGCCAGCAGCTTAGGGGACATAGGAGCTTTCTTT,CASSLGDIGAFF
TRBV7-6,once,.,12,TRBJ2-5,TGTGCCAGCAGCTTAGCCTTAGAGACCCAGTACTTC,CASSLALETQYF
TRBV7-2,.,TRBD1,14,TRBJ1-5,TGTGCCAGCAGCTTCCGTTCAGGGGGCAATCCCCAGCATTTT,CASSFRSGGNPQHF
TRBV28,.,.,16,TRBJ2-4,TGTGCCAGCAGTTTATACAACTCAGGCTCGGACAGCAGTCAGTACTTC,CASSLYNSGSDSSQYF
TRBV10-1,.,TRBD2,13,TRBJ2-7,TGCGCCAGCCAAGCGGGGTCCTCCTACGAGCAGTACTTC,CASQAGSSYEQYF
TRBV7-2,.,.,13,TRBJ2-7,TGTGCCAGCAGCTTATTTGGGGGGTACGAGCAGTACTTC,CASSLFGGYEQYF
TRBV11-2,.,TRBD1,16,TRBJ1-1,TGTGCCAGCAGCCCCGAAGGGGGACAGGGGATGACTGAAGCTTTCTTT,CASSPEGGQGMTEAFF
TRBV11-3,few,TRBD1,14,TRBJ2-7,TGTGCCAGCAGCTCCCCCGGACAGGGAGGCGAGCAGTACTTC,CASSSPGQGGEQYF
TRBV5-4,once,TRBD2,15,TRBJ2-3,TGTGCCAGCAGTACTAGCGGGGGGGGCACAGATACGCAGTATTTT,CASSTSGGGTDTQYF
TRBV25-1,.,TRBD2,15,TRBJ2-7,TGTGCCAGCAGTGGTTGGGCCCCTAGCGGGATCGAGCAGTACTTC,CASSGWAPSGIEQYF
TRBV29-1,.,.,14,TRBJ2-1,TGCAGCGTTCGTGACTCGGCCACATACAATGAGCAGTTCTTC,CSVRDSATYNEQFF
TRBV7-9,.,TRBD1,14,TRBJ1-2,TGTGCCAGCAGCTCTCAACAGGGGTACGAGGGCTACACCTTC,CASSSQQGYEGYTF
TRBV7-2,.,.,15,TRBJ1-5,TGTGCCAGCAGCTTTTCGGTCGCAGGGATGCAGCCCCAGCATTTT,CASSFSVAGMQPQHF
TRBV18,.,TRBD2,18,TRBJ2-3,TGTGCCAGCTCACTAGATCGAAATAGCGGGAGGGCCTCAGATACGCAGTATTTT,CASSLDRNSGRASDTQYF
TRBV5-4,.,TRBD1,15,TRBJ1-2,TGTGCCAGCCACAGGGGGCAGTCGGATAACTATGGCTACACCTTC,CASHRGQSDNYGYTF
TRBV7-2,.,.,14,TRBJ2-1,TGTGCCAGCAGCTTAAACTCGATCTACAATGAGCAGTTCTTC,CASSLNSIYNEQFF
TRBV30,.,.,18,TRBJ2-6,TGTGCCTGGAGTGTCAAAGCGGCAAATATCCTTGGGGCCAACGTCCTGACTTTC,CAWSVKAANILGANVLTF
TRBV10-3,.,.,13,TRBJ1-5,TGTGCCATCAGACAGGGACCAAATCAGCCCCAGCATTTT,CAIRQGPNQPQHF
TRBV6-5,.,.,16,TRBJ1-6,TGTGCCAGCAGTTTCGCAGGGGATGTGAACGGATCACCCCTCCACTTT,CASSFAGDVNGSPLHF
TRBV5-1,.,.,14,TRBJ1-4,TGCGCCAGCAGCTTGTCGAACGGTGGTGAAAAACTGTTTTTT,CASSLSNGGEKLFF
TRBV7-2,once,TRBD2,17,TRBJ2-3,TGTGCCAGCAGCCCAGAGCTACTAGCGGGAGGTGCAGATACGCAGTATTTT,CASSPELLAGGADTQYF
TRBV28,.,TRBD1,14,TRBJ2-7,TGTGCCAGCAGTATCGGGACAGGCAACTACGAGCAGTACTTC,CASSIGTGNYEQYF
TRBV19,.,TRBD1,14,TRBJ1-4,TGTGCCAGTAGTATGGGGACAGGGGGCGAAAAACTGTTTTTT,CASSMGTGGEKLFF
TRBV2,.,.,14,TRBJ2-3,TGTGCCAGCTCAGGGCAGATCCGCACAGATACGCAGTATTTT,CASSGQIRTDTQYF
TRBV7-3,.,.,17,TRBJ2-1,TGTGCCAGCAGCTTAAATCCCCCCGGGAGCTCCTACAATGAGCAGTTCTTC,CASSLNPPGSSYNEQFF
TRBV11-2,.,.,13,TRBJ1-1,TGTGCCAGCAGTAACCAGGGGAACACTGAAGCTTTCTTT,CASSNQGNTEAFF